This TCR beta chain comes out of a study of cytomegalovirus exposure and HLA in healthy donors. Germline loops: CDR1 SGHRS, CDR2 YFSETQ. V was pared by 3 bases and J by 2 bases, with 15 bases between. This CDR3 is 15 amino acids long. The PCR employed 60 Vbeta primers together with 13 Jbeta primers. The data were produced by immunoSEQ multiplex PCR, yet TCRdb's version contains in-frame clones alone and is incomplete. The profile shows nearly 100,000 clones, more than 70% of them singletons. The gene calls are TRBV5-1 and TRBJ2-7; possibly TRBD1 for D (5 bases). This TCR came from a woman in her fifties or sixties in good health and CMV-seropositive. The sequencing sample was made of PBMCs. The CDR3 DNA reads as TGCGCCAGCAGCTGGGGCGCTAGGGAAGCCTACGAGCAGTACTTC. The encoded protein is CASSWGAREAYEQYF.